The present T cell receptor beta chain was sequenced within a study of cytotoxic CD8 clonotypes in ibrutinib-treated CLL. Overall study context: Patients attained about 24 partial and 2 complete responses; at median 68 months, about 15 remained remitted while about twelve progressed. Notes on the study in general: Whereas clonality rose at ibrutinib response, it declined toward baseline at progression. Public clonotypes were seen rarely and were contracted or stable on treatment.

Regarding this clone: What it binds is unknown.

Sequenced by immunoSEQ multiplex PCR; TCRdb stores in-frame clones only, minus some. The sample shows about 140,000 clones, 80% of them seen only once. The sequencing here drew on PBMCs, taken after 36 months of ibrutinib treatment. The TCR was taken from a human donor with chronic lymphocytic leukemia.

The chain's CDR3 is CASLPDGNLYGYTF. CDR3 nucleotides: TGTGCCTCCCTGCCCGACGGGAACCTCTATGGCTACACCTTC. The chain links TRBV19 to TRBJ1-2; D remains ambiguous. V lost 11 bases and J lost 4, with 20 bases in between. CDR3 length equals 14 residues. The germline V gene has CDR1 LNHDA and CDR2 SQIVND (reference sequence). The variable domain in full, with the rest retrieved from reference TRBV19 and TRBJ1-2, is DGGITQSPKYLFRKEGQNVTLSCEQNLNHDAMYWYRQDPGQGLRLIYYSQIVNDFQKGDIAEGYSVSREKKESFPLTVTSAQKNPTAFYLCASLPDGNLYGYTFGSGTRLTVV.